One sample yielded the 25 T cell receptor beta chains listed below, sequenced in a study of control samples from healthy donors and cancer patients. Produced via immunoSEQ multiplex PCR; TCRdb's table is partial and in-frame only. The data show roughly 60,000 clones, 90% to 95% seen once. The material sequenced was blood. These TCRs come from a man aged 30-40 years in good health.

The chain has TRBV27 and TRBJ2-2; 9 bases align to TRBD2. Germline lookup yields CDR1 MNHEY and CDR2 SMNVEV (reference sequence). Losses at the gene ends were 6 bases for V and 5 bases for J; bases not matched to a gene: 10. CDR3 size: 16 residues. CDR3 loop: CASRNRLADKTGELFF. In DNA form, the CDR3 reads TGTGCCAGCAGAAATCGACTAGCGGATAAAACCGGGGAGCTGTTTTTT.

The J gene is TRBJ1-3, the V gene TRBV9; the D is unclear. The CDR3 totals 16 residues. CDR1 is SGDLS and CDR2 is YYNGEE in the germline V gene. The V end lost 4 bases, the J end lost 0 bases, and 14 bases lay between the germline ends. The CDR3 nucleotides read TGTGCCAGCAGCCGGCTTGGCGGGCTCTCTGGAAACACCATATATTTT. It encodes CASSRLGGLSGNTIYF.

The V and J genes are TRBV5-4 and TRBJ2-3; D is unclear. The CDR3 totals 15 residues. With 6 bases removed from V and 5 bases from J, the gap between germline ends came to 19 bases. The germline V gene has CDR1 SGHNT and CDR2 YYREEE (reference sequence). CDR3 region: CASTRPGHDQDTQYF. Here the CDR3 DNA reads TGTGCCAGCACTCGGCCGGGCCACGACCAAGATACGCAGTATTTT. The full variable domain, completed using reference TRBV5-4 and TRBJ2-3, is ETGVTQSPTHLIKTRGQQVTLRCSSQSGHNTVSWYQQALGQGPQFIFQYYREEENGRGNFPPRFSGLQFPNYSSELNVNALELDDSALYLCASTRPGHDQDTQYFGPGTRLTVL.

The V call is TRBV27, the J call TRBJ2-7, with TRBD1 identical over 7 bases. The ends lost 2 bases at V and 0 bases at J; junction bases unmatched: 4. CDR1 is MNHEY, CDR2 SMNVEV, per germline (reference sequence). The CDR3 contains 15 residues. CDR3 protein: CASSLAGGHSYEQYF. CDR3 nucleotide sequence: TGTGCCAGCAGTTTAGCAGGGGGTCACTCCTACGAGCAGTACTTC.

The CDR3 bases are TGTGCCAGCAGCTCACCCCGTGGCTCTGGAAACACCATATATTTT. Translation: CASSSPRGSGNTIYF. The chain joins TRBV5-6 to TRBJ1-3; no firm D call. CDR1 and CDR2 (germline): SGHDT, YYEEEE. The CDR3 has 15 residues. With 3 bases removed from V and 0 bases from J, the gap between germline ends came to 10 bases.

The CDR3 is CASSLDGRGSRGNTEAFF. The DNA for the CDR3 is TGTGCCAGCAGCTTGGATGGCAGGGGTTCAAGGGGGAACACTGAAGCTTTCTTT. The V call is TRBV5-6, the J call TRBJ1-1, with D possibly TRBD1 on 6 matching bases. The V gene's germline CDR1 is SGHDT and CDR2 YYEEEE. V gave up 0 bases and J gave up 1 base, with 19 bases separating them. This CDR3 is built from 18 residues.

The chain joins TRBV6-5 to TRBJ1-6, with TRBD1 as a possible D gene (5 bases). This CDR3 is 14 amino acids long. Germline V gene lookup returns CDR1 MNHEY and CDR2 SVGAGI. Trimming pared 6 bases from V and 4 bases from J, leaving 10 bases between. For the CDR3, the DNA is TGTGCCAGCAGCTCGGGACCTTATAATTCACCCCTCCACTTT. Translating gives CASSSGPYNSPLHF.

J is TRBJ1-1 and V is TRBV12-5, with a weak D call TRBD1 (5 bases). CDR1 and CDR2 (germline): LGHNT, FRNRAP. The germline V and J ends were trimmed by 4 bases and 3 bases, with 6 bases remaining between them. The length of the CDR3 is 12 residues. Here the CDR3 DNA reads TGTGCTAGTGGTTCCAGGGACACTGAAGCTTTCTTT. This translates into CASGSRDTEAFF.

The chain links TRBV4-2 to TRBJ2-3; perhaps TRBD2 as D (6 bases). Germline V gene sequence: CDR1 LGHNA, CDR2 YNFKEQ. V was cut by 3 bases and J by 0 bases, with 13 bases left in between. CDR3 length: 16 residues. The CDR3 DNA sequence: TGTGCCAGCAGCCAGGGTACCGGGACTAGCACAGATACGCAGTATTTT. As protein: CASSQGTGTSTDTQYF.

The chain uses TRBV6-5 and TRBJ2-1; D is perhaps TRBD1 or TRBD2 (7 bases each). V was shortened by 8 bases and J by 0 bases, with 14 bases between the two germline ends. The germline gives CDR1 MNHEY, CDR2 SVGAGI. This CDR3 is 15 amino acids long. Here the CDR3 reads CASQGGPSSYNEQFF. CDR3 bases: TGTGCCAGCCAGGGGGGGCCTAGCTCCTACAATGAGCAGTTCTTC.

The CDR3 spells CASRITSVGNNEQFF. Written as DNA, the CDR3 is TGTGCCAGTAGAATAACTAGCGTTGGTAACAATGAGCAGTTCTTC. The V gene is TRBV19, the J gene TRBJ2-1, with 7 bases fitting TRBD2. The germline V gene has CDR1 LNHDA and CDR2 SQIVND (reference sequence). The CDR3 extends over 15 amino acids. After removal of 6 bases from V and 5 bases from J, the junction contained 10 bases not matched to a gene.

V usage is TRBV7-2 and J usage is TRBJ2-5; TRBD1 is a possible D gene (5 bases). CDR3 size: 15 residues. V was cut by 1 base and J by 2 bases, with 11 bases left in between. Germline CDR1 and CDR2: SGHTA and FQGNSA. The CDR3 spells CASSLGGRLQETQYF. The DNA for the CDR3 is TGTGCCAGCAGCTTAGGGGGCAGACTTCAAGAGACCCAGTACTTC.

The genes are TRBV14 and TRBJ2-3; no definite D call. Germline CDR1 is SGHDN and CDR2 is FVKESK. V shed 4 bases and J shed 2 bases, with 4 bases lying between them. This CDR3 spans 12 amino acids. Written as DNA, the CDR3 is TGTGCCAGCAGCCGGTTCACAGATACGCAGTATTTT. It translates to CASSRFTDTQYF.

V and J are TRBV4-2 and TRBJ2-7; D is possibly TRBD2 (7 bases). CDR1 LGHNA and CDR2 YNFKEQ come from the germline V gene. V was shortened by 2 bases and J by 1 base, with 18 bases between the two germline ends. This CDR3 contains 17 residues. Here the CDR3 DNA reads TGTGCCAGCAGCCAAACCCGGGGGGCCCCCGGGTCCTACGAGCAGTACTTC. Amino acid sequence: CASSQTRGAPGSYEQYF.

The chain recombines TRBV5-4 with TRBJ1-1; perhaps TRBD1 as D (5 bases). Germline values: CDR1 SGHNT, CDR2 YYREEE (reference sequence). This CDR3 has 16 amino acids. Deletions cut 0 bases from V and 7 bases from J, with 19 bases between. The CDR3 here is CASSLDPPSGQFEAFF. The CDR3 DNA follows: TGTGCCAGCAGCTTGGACCCCCCCTCAGGACAATTTGAAGCTTTCTTT.

Only one count was recorded for this clone. V gene TRBV3-1 (or the pseudogene TRBV3-2) combines with J gene TRBJ1-1; 9 nucleotides align to TRBD1. Per germline, CDR1 LGHDT and CDR2 YNNKEL (reference sequence). V trimming: 7 bases; J trimming: 4 bases; junction bases outside the gene matches: 7. This CDR3 comprises 14 residues. CDR3 sequence (DNA): TGTGCCAGCAACATACAGGGGGCTAGCACTGAAGCTTTCTTT. It is translated as CASNIQGASTEAFF.

The V gene is TRBV7-8, the J gene TRBJ2-7; no clear D. Germline assignment: CDR1 SGHVS and CDR2 FQNEAQ. The CDR3 runs to 14 residues. The V gene lost 2 bases and the J gene lost 0 bases, with 8 bases spanning the gap. The CDR3 loop reads CASSLNGDSYEQYF. The DNA for the CDR3 is TGTGCCAGCAGCTTAAATGGGGACTCCTACGAGCAGTACTTC.

The chain is built from TRBV7-2 and TRBJ2-7, with D maybe TRBD2 (5 bases). The germline V and J ends were trimmed by 0 bases and 3 bases, with 9 bases remaining between them. CDR1 is SGHTA, CDR2 FQGNSA, per germline. The CDR3 has 14 amino acids. CDR3 in amino acids: CASSLAEDYYEQYF. The CDR3 nucleotides read TGTGCCAGCAGCTTAGCGGAGGATTACTACGAGCAGTACTTC.

The chain carries TRBV30 and TRBJ1-6, with unresolved D. V was pared by 4 bases and J by 9 bases, with 13 bases between. The length of the CDR3 is 13 residues. The germline CDR1 and CDR2 sequences are GTSNPN and SVGIG (reference sequence). This chain's CDR3 is CAWTRDSGSPLHF. For the CDR3, the DNA is TGTGCCTGGACTAGGGATTCGGGTTCACCCCTCCACTTT.

This sequence joins TRBV5-1 and TRBJ2-1, with TRBD2 as a possible D gene (6 bases). The germline CDR1 and CDR2 sequences are SGHRS and YFSETQ. The CDR3 extends over 16 amino acids. Deletions cut 1 base from V and 0 bases from J, with 11 bases between. CDR3 sequence reads: CASSLWRGSSYNEQFF. The CDR3 DNA sequence: TGCGCCAGCAGCTTGTGGCGGGGCAGCTCCTACAATGAGCAGTTCTTC.

This clone was found once. The chain recombines TRBV3-1 (or the pseudogene TRBV3-2) with TRBJ1-4; tentatively, D is TRBD1 (5 bases). CDR3 length: 16 residues. V gave up 1 base and J gave up 3 bases, with 12 bases separating them. Germline values: CDR1 LGHDT, CDR2 YNNKEL (reference sequence). The CDR3 is CASSQGTGTANEKLFF. The CDR3 nucleotides are TGTGCCAGCAGCCAAGGGACCGGGACTGCTAATGAAAAACTGTTTTTT.

The gene calls are TRBV2 and TRBJ2-7, with D possibly TRBD2 on 6 matching bases. Germline CDR1 reads SNHLY; CDR2 reads FYNNEI. This CDR3 comprises 14 residues. Between the trimmed V and J ends, which lost 4 bases and 5 bases, there was a span of 15 bases. In DNA, the CDR3 is TGTGCCAGCAGTGGGGATGCGGGGTACCACGAGCAGTACTTC. Translated, it gives CASSGDAGYHEQYF.

The chain is built from TRBV10-2 and TRBJ1-5; 7 nucleotides line up with TRBD1. Germline V gene sequence: CDR1 WSHSY, CDR2 SAAADI. This CDR3 is built from 15 residues. J lost 0 bases, V lost 6 bases, and 5 bases had no gene match. CDR3 sequence reads: CASRNTGDSNQPQHF. CDR3 DNA sequence: TGCGCCAGCAGAAACACAGGGGATAGCAATCAGCCCCAGCATTTT.

This chain connects TRBV13 to TRBJ2-1; possibly TRBD2 for D (5 bases). Trimming stripped 5 bases from V and 0 bases from J, with 11 bases between. The CDR3 is 15 residues long. Germline-derived CDR1 and CDR2 are PRHDT and FYEKMQ (reference sequence). CDR3 DNA: TGTGCCAGCAGCCCCGGGGTTAGCTCCTACAATGAGCAGTTCTTC. This codes for CASSPGVSSYNEQFF.

The rearrangement joins TRBV10-3 to TRBJ2-3; 7 bases are a match to TRBD1. Germline V gene sequence: CDR1 ENHRY, CDR2 SYGVKD. V was clipped by 6 bases and J by 2 bases; unmatched bases: 11. CDR3 size: 16 residues. The CDR3 region has the DNA TGTGCCATCAGAGACACGACAGGGCCCTACACAGATACGCAGTATTTT. It codes for CAIRDTTGPYTDTQYF.